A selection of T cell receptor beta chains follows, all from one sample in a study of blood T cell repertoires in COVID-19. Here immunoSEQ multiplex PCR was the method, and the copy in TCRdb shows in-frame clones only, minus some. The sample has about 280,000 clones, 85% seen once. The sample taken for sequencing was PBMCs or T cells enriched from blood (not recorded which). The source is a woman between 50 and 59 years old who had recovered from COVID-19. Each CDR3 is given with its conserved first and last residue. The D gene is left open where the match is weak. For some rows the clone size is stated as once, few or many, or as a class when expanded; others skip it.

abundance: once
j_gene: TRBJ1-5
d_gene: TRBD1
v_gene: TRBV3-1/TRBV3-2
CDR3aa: CASSPGTGGDQPQHF
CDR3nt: TGTGCCAGCAGCCCTGGGACAGGGGGCGATCAGCCCCAGCATTTT

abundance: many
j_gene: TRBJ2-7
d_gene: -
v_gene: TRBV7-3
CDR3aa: CASSLIRVYEQYF
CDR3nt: TGTGCCAGCAGCTTAATCAGGGTCTACGAGCAGTACTTC

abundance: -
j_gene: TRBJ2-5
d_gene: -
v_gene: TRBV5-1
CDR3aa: CASSLGGEETQYF
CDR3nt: TGCGCCAGCAGCTTGGGCGGCGAAGAGACCCAGTACTTC

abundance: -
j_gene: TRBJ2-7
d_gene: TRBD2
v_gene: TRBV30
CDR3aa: CAWSVPLGLADEQYF
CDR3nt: TGTGCCTGGAGTGTACCCCTTGGACTAGCGGACGAGCAGTACTTC

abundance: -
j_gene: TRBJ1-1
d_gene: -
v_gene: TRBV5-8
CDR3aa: CASSLVARGLGEAFF
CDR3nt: TGTGCCAGCAGCTTGGTCGCTAGGGGCTTAGGTGAAGCTTTCTTT

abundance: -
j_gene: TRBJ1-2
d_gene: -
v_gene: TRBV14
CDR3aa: CASSQHASGGASGYTF
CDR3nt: TGTGCCAGCAGCCAGCATGCAAGTGGGGGGGCGTCTGGCTACACCTTC

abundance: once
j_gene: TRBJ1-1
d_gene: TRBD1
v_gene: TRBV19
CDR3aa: CASSPDREGETEAFF
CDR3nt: TGTGCCAGTAGCCCGGACAGGGAAGGTGAGACTGAAGCTTTCTTT

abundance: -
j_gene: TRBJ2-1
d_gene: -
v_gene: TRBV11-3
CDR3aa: CASSLKGVGIYNEQFF
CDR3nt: TGTGCCAGCAGCTTAAAGGGAGTTGGCATATACAATGAGCAGTTCTTC

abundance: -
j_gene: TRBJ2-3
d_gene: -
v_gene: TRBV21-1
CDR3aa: CASIPFMGEVRTDTQYF
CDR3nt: TGTGCCAGCATCCCTTTCATGGGGGAGGTTCGGACAGATACGCAGTATTTT

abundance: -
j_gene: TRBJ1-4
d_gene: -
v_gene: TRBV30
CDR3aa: CAWSAQLEKLFF
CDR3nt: TGTGCCTGGAGCGCCCAGTTAGAAAAACTGTTTTTT

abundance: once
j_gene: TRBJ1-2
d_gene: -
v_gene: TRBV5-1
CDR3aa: CASSLEARGYGYTF
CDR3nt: TGCGCCAGCAGCTTGGAGGCCAGGGGCTATGGCTACACCTTC

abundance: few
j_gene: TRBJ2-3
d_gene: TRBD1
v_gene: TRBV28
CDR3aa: CASSDRTGNTDTQYF
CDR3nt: TGTGCCAGCAGTGATCGGACAGGAAACACAGATACGCAGTATTTT

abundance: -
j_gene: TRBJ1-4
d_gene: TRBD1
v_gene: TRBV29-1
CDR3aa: CSVRDRGREKLFF
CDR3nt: TGCAGCGTCCGGGACAGGGGACGTGAAAAACTGTTTTTT

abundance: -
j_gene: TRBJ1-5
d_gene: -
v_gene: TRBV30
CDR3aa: CAWSSDFQPQHF
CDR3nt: TGTGCCTGGAGTTCGGACTTTCAGCCCCAGCATTTT

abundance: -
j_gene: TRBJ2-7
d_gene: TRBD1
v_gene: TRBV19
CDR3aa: CARNGGTGLYEQYF
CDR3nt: TGTGCCAGAAATGGGGGGACAGGGCTCTACGAGCAGTACTTC

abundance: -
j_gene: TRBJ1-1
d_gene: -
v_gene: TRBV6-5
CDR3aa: CASLFVTEAFF
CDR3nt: TGTGCCAGCCTGTTCGTCACTGAAGCTTTCTTT

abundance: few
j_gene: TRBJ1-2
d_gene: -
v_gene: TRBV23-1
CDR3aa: CASSLIQGHTPGTYGYTF
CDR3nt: TGCGCCAGCAGTCTGATACAGGGCCACACCCCGGGAACCTATGGCTACACCTTC

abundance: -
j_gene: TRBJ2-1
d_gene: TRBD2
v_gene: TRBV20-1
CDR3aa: CSATLAGGPFF
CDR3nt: TGCAGTGCCACACTAGCGGGAGGGCCGTTCTTC

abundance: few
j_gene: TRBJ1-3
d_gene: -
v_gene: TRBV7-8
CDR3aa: CASSLGRSSGNTIYF
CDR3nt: TGTGCCAGCAGCTTAGGAAGGAGCTCTGGAAACACCATATATTTT

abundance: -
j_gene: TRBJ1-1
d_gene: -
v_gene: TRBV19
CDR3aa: CASTTDRRPNTEAFF
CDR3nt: TGTGCCAGTACCACTGACAGGCGCCCTAACACTGAAGCTTTCTTT

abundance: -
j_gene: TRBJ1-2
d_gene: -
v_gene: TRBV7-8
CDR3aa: CASSLDQNYGYTF
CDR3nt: TGTGCCAGCAGCTTAGACCAGAACTATGGCTACACCTTC

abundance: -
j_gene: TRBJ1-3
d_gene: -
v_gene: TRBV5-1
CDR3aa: CASSFDREENTIYF
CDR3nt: TGCGCCAGCAGCTTTGACAGAGAGGAAAACACCATATATTTT

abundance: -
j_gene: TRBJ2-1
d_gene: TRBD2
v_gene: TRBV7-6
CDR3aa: CASSLVSGRDNEQFF
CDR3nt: TGTGCCAGCAGCTTAGTTAGCGGGAGGGACAATGAGCAGTTCTTC

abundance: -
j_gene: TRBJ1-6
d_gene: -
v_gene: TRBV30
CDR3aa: CGANTYNSPLHF
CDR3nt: TGTGGGGCAAACACCTATAATTCACCCCTCCACTTT

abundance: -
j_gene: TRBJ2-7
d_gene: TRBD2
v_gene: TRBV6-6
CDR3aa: CASSRLAGGGPDSYEQYF
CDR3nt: TGTGCCAGCAGTCGACTAGCGGGAGGGGGTCCAGACTCCTACGAGCAGTACTTC

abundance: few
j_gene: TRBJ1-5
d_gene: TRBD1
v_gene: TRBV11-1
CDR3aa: CASSPGQGNQPQHF
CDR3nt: TGTGCCAGCAGCCCCGGACAGGGAAATCAGCCCCAGCATTTT

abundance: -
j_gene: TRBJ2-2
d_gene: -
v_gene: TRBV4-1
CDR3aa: CASSETGSSTGELFF
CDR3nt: TGCGCCAGCAGCGAAACAGGGTCGAGCACCGGGGAGCTGTTTTTT

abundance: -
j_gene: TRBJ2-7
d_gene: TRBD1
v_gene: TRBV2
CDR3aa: CASGLGRQGREQYF
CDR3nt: TGTGCCAGTGGCCTCGGGAGACAGGGGCGAGAGCAGTACTTC

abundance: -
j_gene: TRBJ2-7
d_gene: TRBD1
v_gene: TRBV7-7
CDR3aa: CASSLGGTGTSEQYF
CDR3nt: TGTGCCAGCAGCTTAGGAGGGACAGGGACCTCCGAGCAGTACTTC

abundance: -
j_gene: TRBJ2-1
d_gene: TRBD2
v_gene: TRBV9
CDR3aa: CASSVEVSGSSSEQFF
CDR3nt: TGTGCCAGCAGCGTAGAAGTAAGCGGGAGTTCAAGTGAGCAGTTCTTC

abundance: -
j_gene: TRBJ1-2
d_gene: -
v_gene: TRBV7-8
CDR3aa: CASSPRRLVYGYTF
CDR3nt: TGTGCCAGCAGCCCACGGAGGCTGGTCTATGGCTACACCTTC

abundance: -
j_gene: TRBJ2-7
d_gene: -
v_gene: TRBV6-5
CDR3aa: CASSEDRSTGEQYF
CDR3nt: TGTGCCAGCAGCGAGGATAGGAGTACTGGGGAGCAGTACTTC

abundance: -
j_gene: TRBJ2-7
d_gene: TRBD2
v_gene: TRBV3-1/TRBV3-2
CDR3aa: CASSQPNAGHRSGSGPHEQYF
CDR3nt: TGTGCCAGCAGCCAACCCAACGCGGGACACCGTAGCGGGAGTGGGCCCCACGAGCAGTACTTC

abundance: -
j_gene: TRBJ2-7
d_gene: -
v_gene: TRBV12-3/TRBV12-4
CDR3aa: CASSLLQSHEQYF
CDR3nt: TGTGCCAGCAGTTTATTGCAGTCGCACGAGCAGTACTTC

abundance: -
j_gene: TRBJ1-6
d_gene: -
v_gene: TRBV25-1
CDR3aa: CASSEWEYNSPLHF
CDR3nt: TGTGCCAGCAGTGAATGGGAGTATAATTCACCCCTCCACTTT

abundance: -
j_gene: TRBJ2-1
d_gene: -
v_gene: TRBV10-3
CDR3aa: CAISETPDYNEQFF
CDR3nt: TGTGCCATCAGTGAGACCCCAGACTACAATGAGCAGTTCTTC

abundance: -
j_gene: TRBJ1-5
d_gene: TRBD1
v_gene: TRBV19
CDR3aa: CASSIPGQGLNQPQHF
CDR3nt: TGTGCCAGTAGTATCCCGGGACAGGGCCTTAATCAGCCCCAGCATTTT

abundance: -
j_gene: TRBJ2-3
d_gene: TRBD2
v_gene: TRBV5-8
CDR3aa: CASSLPGLEGDTQYF
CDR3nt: TGTGCCAGCAGCCTGCCGGGACTAGAAGGAGATACGCAGTATTTT

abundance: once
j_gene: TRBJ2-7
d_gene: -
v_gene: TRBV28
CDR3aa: CASRGGGTYEQYF
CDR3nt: TGTGCCAGCAGAGGGGGGGGGACCTACGAGCAGTACTTC

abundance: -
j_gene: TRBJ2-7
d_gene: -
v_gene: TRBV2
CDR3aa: CASSLVTEQYF
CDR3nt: TGTGCCAGCAGTCTGGTCACAGAGCAGTACTTC

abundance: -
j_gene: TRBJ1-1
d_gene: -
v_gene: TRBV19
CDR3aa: CASSIDPGTEAFF
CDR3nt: TGTGCCAGTAGTATAGATCCCGGGACAGAAGCTTTCTTT

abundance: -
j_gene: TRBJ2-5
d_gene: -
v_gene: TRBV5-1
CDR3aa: CASSPIRGGKTQYF
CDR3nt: TGCGCCAGCAGCCCCATAAGGGGCGGGAAGACCCAGTACTTC

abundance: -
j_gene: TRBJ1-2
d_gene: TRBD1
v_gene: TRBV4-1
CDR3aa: CASSPGRGNGYTF
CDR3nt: TGCGCCAGCAGCCCGGGCAGGGGGAATGGCTACACCTTC

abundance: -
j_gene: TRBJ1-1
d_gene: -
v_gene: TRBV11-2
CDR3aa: CASSQGGRTEAFF
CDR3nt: TGTGCCAGCAGCCAAGGGGGTCGTACTGAAGCTTTCTTT

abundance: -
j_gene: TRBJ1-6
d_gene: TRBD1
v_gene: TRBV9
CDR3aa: CASSVGTVGSPLHF
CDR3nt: TGTGCCAGCAGCGTTGGGACAGTGGGTTCACCCCTCCACTTT

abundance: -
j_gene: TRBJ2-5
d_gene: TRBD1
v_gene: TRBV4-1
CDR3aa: CASSHVTGGRVETQYF
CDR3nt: TGCGCCAGCAGCCACGTCACAGGGGGGCGAGTTGAGACCCAGTACTTC

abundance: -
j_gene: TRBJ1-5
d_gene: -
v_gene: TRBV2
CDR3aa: CASSGQPNQPQHF
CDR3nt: TGTGCCAGCAGTGGACAGCCCAATCAGCCCCAGCATTTT

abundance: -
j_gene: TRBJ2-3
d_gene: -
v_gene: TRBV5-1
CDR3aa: CASSRTGVEVTDTQYF
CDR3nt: TGCGCCAGCAGCAGGACGGGGGTGGAGGTCACAGATACGCAGTATTTT

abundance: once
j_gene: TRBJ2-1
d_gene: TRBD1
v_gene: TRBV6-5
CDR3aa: CASSLDRGRVGEQFF
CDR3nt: TGTGCCAGCAGCCTAGACAGGGGACGAGTAGGTGAGCAGTTCTTC

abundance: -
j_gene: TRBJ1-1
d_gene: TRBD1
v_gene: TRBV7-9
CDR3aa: CASSSDRGYTEAFF
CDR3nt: TGTGCCAGCAGCTCGGACAGGGGGTACACTGAAGCTTTCTTT

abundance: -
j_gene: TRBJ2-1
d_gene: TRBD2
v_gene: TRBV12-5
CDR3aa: CASGHDKGLAGNNEQFF
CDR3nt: TGTGCTAGTGGCCACGACAAGGGACTAGCGGGGAACAATGAGCAGTTCTTC

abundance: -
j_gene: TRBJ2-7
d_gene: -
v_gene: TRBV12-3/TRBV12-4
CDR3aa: CASSGLLASEQYF
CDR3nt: TGTGCCAGCAGTGGGCTGCTAGCGAGCGAGCAGTACTTC

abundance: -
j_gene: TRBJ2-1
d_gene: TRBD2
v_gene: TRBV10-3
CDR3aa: CAISTIAGEHNEQFF
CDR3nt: TGTGCCATCAGTACCATAGCGGGTGAACACAATGAGCAGTTCTTC

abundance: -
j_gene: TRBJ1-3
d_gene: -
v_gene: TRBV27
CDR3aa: CASSLSPVSGNTIYF
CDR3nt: TGTGCCAGCAGTTTATCGCCGGTCTCTGGAAACACCATATATTTT

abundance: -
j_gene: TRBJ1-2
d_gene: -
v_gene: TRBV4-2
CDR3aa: CASSQEVNGGGYTF
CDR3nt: TGTGCCAGCAGCCAAGAGGTGAACGGGGGTGGCTACACCTTC

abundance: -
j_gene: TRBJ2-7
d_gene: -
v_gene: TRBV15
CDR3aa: CATSPRRTTNEQYF
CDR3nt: TGTGCCACCAGCCCGCGTCGCACTACGAACGAGCAGTACTTC

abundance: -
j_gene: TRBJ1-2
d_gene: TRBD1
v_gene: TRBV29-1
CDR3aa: CSVESGQSYGYTF
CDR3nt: TGCAGCGTGGAATCGGGACAGAGCTATGGCTACACCTTC

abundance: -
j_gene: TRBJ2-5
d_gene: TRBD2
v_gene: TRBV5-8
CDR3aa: CASSPGLAGIETQYF
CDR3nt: TGTGCCAGCAGCCCGGGACTAGCGGGGATAGAGACCCAGTACTTC

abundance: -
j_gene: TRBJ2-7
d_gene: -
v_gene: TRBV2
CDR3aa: CASSSTNSGEQYF
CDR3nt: TGTGCCAGCAGTTCGACTAACTCGGGCGAGCAGTACTTC

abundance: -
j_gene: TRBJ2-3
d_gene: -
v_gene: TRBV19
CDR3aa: CASSMTNVAGISDTQYF
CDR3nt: TGTGCCAGTAGTATGACCAACGTGGCGGGAATCTCGGATACGCAGTATTTT